These T cell receptor beta chains were read from a single sample in a study of blood T cell repertoires in COVID-19. TCRdb's table, derived via immunoSEQ multiplex PCR, lists solely in-frame clones and lacks some. The sample records some 230,000 clones, around 83% being singletons. The sequenced material came from peripheral blood. Receptor source: a woman aged 45-60 years with COVID-19, enrolled during active disease. Each CDR3 is given with its conserved first and last residue. Each record gives: D gene, clone size, J gene, V gene, CDR3 DNA, CDR3 protein. A D gene is named only where the DNA matches it firmly. Clone sizes are given selectively: once, few, many, or a class where the clone is expanded.

d_call: -; clone_size: -; j_call: TRBJ2-2; v_call: TRBV30; cdr3_nt: TGTGCCTGTACGGGACACTCGACCGGGGAGCTGTTTTTT; cdr3_aa: CACTGHSTGELFF
d_call: -; clone_size: -; j_call: TRBJ1-1; v_call: TRBV5-4; cdr3_nt: TGTGCCAGCAGTTTGACAGGGAACACTGAAGCTTTCTTT; cdr3_aa: CASSLTGNTEAFF
d_call: -; clone_size: -; j_call: TRBJ2-1; v_call: TRBV7-6; cdr3_nt: TGTGCCAGCAGCTTAGTGGGCGGCGGGGATAGCTCCTACAATGAGCAGTTCTTC; cdr3_aa: CASSLVGGGDSSYNEQFF
d_call: -; clone_size: -; j_call: TRBJ1-6; v_call: TRBV15; cdr3_nt: TGTGCCACCAGCAGTGATCCAGGGAGGGGTAATTCACCCCTCCACTTT; cdr3_aa: CATSSDPGRGNSPLHF
d_call: TRBD1; clone_size: -; j_call: TRBJ2-7; v_call: TRBV12-5; cdr3_nt: TGTGCTAGTGGTTCCATAACCGGGACAGGGGCGTACTACGAGCAGTACTTC; cdr3_aa: CASGSITGTGAYYEQYF
d_call: TRBD2; clone_size: -; j_call: TRBJ2-7; v_call: TRBV18; cdr3_nt: TGTGCCAGCTCACCGTCTAGCGGACCGCCTGGCGAGCAGTACTTC; cdr3_aa: CASSPSSGPPGEQYF
d_call: -; clone_size: once; j_call: TRBJ1-2; v_call: TRBV14; cdr3_nt: TGTGCCAGCAGCCAAGGGGGGGGAAGGCGGCCCCTTAACTATGGCTACACCTTC; cdr3_aa: CASSQGGGRRPLNYGYTF
d_call: -; clone_size: -; j_call: TRBJ1-1; v_call: TRBV3-1/TRBV3-2; cdr3_nt: TGTGCCAGCAGCCAAGCTCCTGTAACACATACGAACACTGAAGCTTTCTTT; cdr3_aa: CASSQAPVTHTNTEAFF
d_call: -; clone_size: -; j_call: TRBJ2-6; v_call: TRBV9; cdr3_nt: TGTGCCAGCAGCGTAGACCTCTACGGGTCTGGGGCCAACGTCCTGACTTTC; cdr3_aa: CASSVDLYGSGANVLTF
d_call: TRBD1; clone_size: -; j_call: TRBJ1-3; v_call: TRBV2; cdr3_nt: TGTGCCAGCCAACAGGGGAATACTGGAAACACCATATATTTT; cdr3_aa: CASQQGNTGNTIYF
d_call: TRBD1; clone_size: -; j_call: TRBJ2-3; v_call: TRBV19; cdr3_nt: TGTGCCAGTAGTATAGCCTCAGGGGGCGCGAAGACAGATACGCAGTATTTT; cdr3_aa: CASSIASGGAKTDTQYF
d_call: TRBD1; clone_size: -; j_call: TRBJ1-5; v_call: TRBV19; cdr3_nt: TGTGCCAGTAGTATACAGGGGGTCAATCAGCCCCAGCATTTT; cdr3_aa: CASSIQGVNQPQHF
d_call: TRBD2; clone_size: -; j_call: TRBJ2-1; v_call: TRBV15; cdr3_nt: TGTGCCACCAGCAGGATAACTAGCGGGGGGGCAAGGGAGCAGTTCTTC; cdr3_aa: CATSRITSGGAREQFF
d_call: -; clone_size: -; j_call: TRBJ2-5; v_call: TRBV4-3; cdr3_nt: TGCGCCAGCAGCCAAGGGGTCACCGGGACACTGTACCAAGAGACCCAGTACTTC; cdr3_aa: CASSQGVTGTLYQETQYF
d_call: TRBD1; clone_size: -; j_call: TRBJ1-1; v_call: TRBV6-1; cdr3_nt: TGTGCCAGCACCCAAAGGGACAGCAACACTGAAGCTTTCTTT; cdr3_aa: CASTQRDSNTEAFF
d_call: -; clone_size: -; j_call: TRBJ1-1; v_call: TRBV11-3; cdr3_nt: TGTGCCAGCAGCTGGAAGGGGGACACTGAAGCTTTCTTT; cdr3_aa: CASSWKGDTEAFF
d_call: -; clone_size: -; j_call: TRBJ2-5; v_call: TRBV5-4; cdr3_nt: TGTGCCAGCAGCTCAAGACTGGAAGAGACCCAGTACTTC; cdr3_aa: CASSSRLEETQYF
d_call: -; clone_size: -; j_call: TRBJ2-3; v_call: TRBV5-6; cdr3_nt: TGTGCCAGCAGCCAAGACAGGGATACGCAGTATTTT; cdr3_aa: CASSQDRDTQYF
d_call: -; clone_size: -; j_call: TRBJ1-6; v_call: TRBV14; cdr3_nt: TGTGCCAGCAGACAGGGTGCCTATAATTCACCCCTCCACTTT; cdr3_aa: CASRQGAYNSPLHF
d_call: TRBD2; clone_size: -; j_call: TRBJ2-1; v_call: TRBV29-1; cdr3_nt: TGCAGCGTTGTAGCGGGGGGGGACAATGAGCAGTTCTTC; cdr3_aa: CSVVAGGDNEQFF
d_call: TRBD1; clone_size: -; j_call: TRBJ1-2; v_call: TRBV19; cdr3_nt: TGTGCCAGTACCCGGACAGGGTATGGCTACACCTTC; cdr3_aa: CASTRTGYGYTF
d_call: TRBD1; clone_size: -; j_call: TRBJ1-4; v_call: TRBV24-1; cdr3_nt: TGTGCCACCAGTGACCCCGGACAGGGTCTTGAAAAACTGTTTTTT; cdr3_aa: CATSDPGQGLEKLFF
d_call: TRBD1; clone_size: -; j_call: TRBJ2-1; v_call: TRBV28; cdr3_nt: TGTGCCATCCAAGGGACAGGGGAGGGTGAGCAGTTCTTC; cdr3_aa: CAIQGTGEGEQFF
d_call: -; clone_size: -; j_call: TRBJ2-5; v_call: TRBV7-2; cdr3_nt: TGTGCCAGCCACCGGGACACCAAAGAGACCCAGTACTTC; cdr3_aa: CASHRDTKETQYF
d_call: TRBD2; clone_size: -; j_call: TRBJ2-3; v_call: TRBV6-1; cdr3_nt: TGTGCCAGCAGTGATAAGCGGGGAAGCACAGATACGCAGTATTTT; cdr3_aa: CASSDKRGSTDTQYF
d_call: TRBD1; clone_size: few; j_call: TRBJ1-1; v_call: TRBV7-2; cdr3_nt: TGTGCCAGCACCCCGACAGGGGACACTGAAGCGGCTTTCTTT; cdr3_aa: CASTPTGDTEAAFF
d_call: -; clone_size: -; j_call: TRBJ2-4; v_call: TRBV5-1; cdr3_nt: TGCGCCAGCAGCTTTGGAGTACCCCTAGACATTCAGTACTTC; cdr3_aa: CASSFGVPLDIQYF
d_call: -; clone_size: -; j_call: TRBJ1-5; v_call: TRBV19; cdr3_nt: TGTGCCAGTAGTTACGGGATAAATCAGCCCCAGCATTTT; cdr3_aa: CASSYGINQPQHF
d_call: -; clone_size: -; j_call: TRBJ1-1; v_call: TRBV6-2/TRBV6-3; cdr3_nt: TGTGCCAGCAGTTCCCCAGCTGGCGGGAACACTGAAGCTTTCTTT; cdr3_aa: CASSSPAGGNTEAFF
d_call: TRBD1; clone_size: -; j_call: TRBJ1-2; v_call: TRBV19; cdr3_nt: TGTGCCAGTAGTACTGACAGGGGAAGCTATGGCTACACCTTC; cdr3_aa: CASSTDRGSYGYTF
d_call: -; clone_size: -; j_call: TRBJ1-1; v_call: TRBV19; cdr3_nt: TGTGCCAGTAGTACGGGGACTGGCACTGAAGCTTTCTTT; cdr3_aa: CASSTGTGTEAFF
d_call: TRBD2; clone_size: -; j_call: TRBJ2-1; v_call: TRBV9; cdr3_nt: TGTGCCAGCAGCATTAGCGGGGAATATTACAATGAGCAGTTCTTC; cdr3_aa: CASSISGEYYNEQFF
d_call: -; clone_size: -; j_call: TRBJ1-2; v_call: TRBV5-4; cdr3_nt: TGTGCCAGCAGCTTATTTCGGGGGACCCTGGCTTATGGCTACACCTTC; cdr3_aa: CASSLFRGTLAYGYTF
d_call: -; clone_size: -; j_call: TRBJ1-3; v_call: TRBV28; cdr3_nt: TGTGCCAGCTTGGACAGCCTAGGAAACACCATATATTTT; cdr3_aa: CASLDSLGNTIYF
d_call: TRBD1; clone_size: -; j_call: TRBJ1-1; v_call: TRBV12-5; cdr3_nt: TGTGCTAGTGGTTTGGTACACCCGGGACAGGGCATGAACACTGAAGCTTTCTTT; cdr3_aa: CASGLVHPGQGMNTEAFF
d_call: -; clone_size: -; j_call: TRBJ1-2; v_call: TRBV19; cdr3_nt: TGTGCCAGTAGCGGACCAGGGGACTATGGCTACACCTTC; cdr3_aa: CASSGPGDYGYTF
d_call: -; clone_size: -; j_call: TRBJ1-4; v_call: TRBV3-1/TRBV3-2; cdr3_nt: TGTGCCAGCAGCCAAGACGATAGAAAAAAACTGTTTTTT; cdr3_aa: CASSQDDRKKLFF
d_call: -; clone_size: -; j_call: TRBJ2-3; v_call: TRBV10-3; cdr3_nt: TGTGCCATCAGTGATCCTACGTTGGGCGGGTTCGGCACAGATACGCAGTATTTT; cdr3_aa: CAISDPTLGGFGTDTQYF
d_call: -; clone_size: few; j_call: TRBJ2-3; v_call: TRBV5-1; cdr3_nt: TGCGCCAGCAGCTTGGACAGGGTGAGCACAGATACGCAGTATTTT; cdr3_aa: CASSLDRVSTDTQYF
d_call: -; clone_size: -; j_call: TRBJ1-2; v_call: TRBV6-6; cdr3_nt: TGTGCCAGCATCCGGGGTAGGGTTTCTAACTATGGCTACACCTTC; cdr3_aa: CASIRGRVSNYGYTF
d_call: TRBD1; clone_size: -; j_call: TRBJ2-5; v_call: TRBV5-1; cdr3_nt: TGCGCCAGCAGCCTACAGGGGGCCTCTGGGGAGACCCAGTACTTC; cdr3_aa: CASSLQGASGETQYF
d_call: -; clone_size: many; j_call: TRBJ1-2; v_call: TRBV19; cdr3_nt: TGTGCCAGTAGTATAACCTCCGGAGGCCACACCTTC; cdr3_aa: CASSITSGGHTF
d_call: -; clone_size: -; j_call: TRBJ1-2; v_call: TRBV19; cdr3_nt: TGTGCCAGTAACCTGGGCTGGGGCTACACCTTC; cdr3_aa: CASNLGWGYTF
d_call: TRBD1; clone_size: few; j_call: TRBJ2-7; v_call: TRBV25-1; cdr3_nt: TGTGCCAGCAGTGAATATTGGGACAGGGGCGAGCAGTACTTC; cdr3_aa: CASSEYWDRGEQYF
d_call: TRBD2; clone_size: -; j_call: TRBJ2-2; v_call: TRBV9; cdr3_nt: TGTGCCAGCAGCGTTTCTTCCGGGACTAGAAACACCGGGGAGCTGTTTTTT; cdr3_aa: CASSVSSGTRNTGELFF
d_call: -; clone_size: -; j_call: TRBJ1-1; v_call: TRBV19; cdr3_nt: TGTGCCAGCCGAGACAGCATGAACACTGAAGCTTTCTTT; cdr3_aa: CASRDSMNTEAFF
d_call: TRBD1; clone_size: -; j_call: TRBJ2-4; v_call: TRBV9; cdr3_nt: TGTGCCAGCAGCGACGGAAATACCGGGACAGGGGACATTCAGTACTTC; cdr3_aa: CASSDGNTGTGDIQYF
d_call: -; clone_size: -; j_call: TRBJ1-6; v_call: TRBV12-5; cdr3_nt: TGTGCTAGTGGTTCGGGACTTGAGAATTCACCCCTCCACTTT; cdr3_aa: CASGSGLENSPLHF
d_call: TRBD2; clone_size: -; j_call: TRBJ2-2; v_call: TRBV19; cdr3_nt: TGTGCCAGTAGTATGAATAGCGGGGGGGCCGGGGAGCTGTTTTTT; cdr3_aa: CASSMNSGGAGELFF
d_call: TRBD1; clone_size: -; j_call: TRBJ2-7; v_call: TRBV9; cdr3_nt: TGTGCCAGCAGCATGGACAGGAGCTCCTACGAGCAGTACTTC; cdr3_aa: CASSMDRSSYEQYF
d_call: TRBD2; clone_size: -; j_call: TRBJ2-5; v_call: TRBV5-4; cdr3_nt: TGTGCCAGCAGTCTCGGGACTAGCGGGAGCTATCAAGAGACCCAGTACTTC; cdr3_aa: CASSLGTSGSYQETQYF